Below, 5 T cell receptor beta chains from the same sample are listed, as sequenced in a study of identical twins. TCRdb passed the 5' RACE reads through MiXCR, listing each CDR3 protein once. The sample has 1.5 million or so distinct CDR3 sequences, around 29% seen once. Sample: cord blood. The receptor source for this set is a newborn girl in good health.

The sample holds a few counts of this clonotype. This rearrangement joins TRBV6-2 or TRBV6-3 to TRBJ1-2; D gene unclear. Germline V gene lookup returns CDR1 MNHEY and CDR2 SVGEGT. This CDR3 is 15 amino acids long. Trimming stripped 2 bases from V and 7 bases from J, with 17 bases between. Written as DNA, the CDR3 is TGTGCCAGCAGTTACACCGTCAGCGCCGGGAGTGGCTACACCTTC. Amino acid sequence: CASSYTVSAGSGYTF.

This clonotype was counted a few times. The chain is built from TRBV6-5 and TRBJ1-4, with D possibly TRBD1 on 6 matching bases. CDR1 MNHEY and CDR2 SVGAGI come from the germline V gene. V was clipped by 5 bases and J by 0 bases, with 13 bases between them. CDR3 length: 16 residues. CDR3 residues: CASSTTYRATNEKLFF. DNA for the CDR3: TGTGCCAGCAGTACCACTTACAGGGCAACTAATGAAAAACTGTTTTTT.

Only a few counts were recorded for this clonotype. This chain joins TRBV20-1 and TRBJ2-1, with 9 positions matching TRBD1. The trim removed 0 bases at V and 4 bases at J, leaving 4 bases unmatched. Germline V gives CDR1 DFQATT, CDR2 SNEGSKA (reference sequence). The CDR3 runs to 15 residues. CDR3 in DNA: TGCAGTGCTAGAGAAGACAGGGGGACTTACAATGAGCAGTTCTTC. It encodes CSAREDRGTYNEQFF.

This clonotype was seen a few times. The chain recombines TRBV6-6 with TRBJ1-1; D possibly corresponds to TRBD1 (6 bases). The germline V gene has CDR1 MNHNY and CDR2 SVGAGI (reference sequence). Trimming stripped 6 bases from V and 10 bases from J, with 12 bases between. CDR3 size: 11 residues. The CDR3 coding sequence is TGTGCCAGCAGCCCAGGAGGGGGAGCTTTCTTT. It yields the protein CASSPGGGAFF.

This chain joins TRBV19 and TRBJ1-2; the match to TRBD1 covers 10 bases. CDR3 length: 16 residues. CDR1 LNHDA and CDR2 SQIVND come from the germline V gene (reference sequence). The trim removed 9 bases at V and 3 bases at J, leaving 13 bases unmatched. This CDR3 reads CASLKTGGRRDYGYTF. CDR3 DNA sequence: TGTGCCAGCCTTAAGACAGGGGGCCGCAGGGACTATGGCTACACCTTC.